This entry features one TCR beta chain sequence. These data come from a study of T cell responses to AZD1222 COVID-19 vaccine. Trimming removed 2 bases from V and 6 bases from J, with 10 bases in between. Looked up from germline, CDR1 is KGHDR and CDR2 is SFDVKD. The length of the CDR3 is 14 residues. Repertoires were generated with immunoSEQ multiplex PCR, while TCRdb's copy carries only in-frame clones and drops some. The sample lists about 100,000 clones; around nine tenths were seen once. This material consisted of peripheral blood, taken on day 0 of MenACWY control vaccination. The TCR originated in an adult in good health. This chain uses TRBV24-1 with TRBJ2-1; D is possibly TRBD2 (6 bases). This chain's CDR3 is CATSDSTRPNEQFF. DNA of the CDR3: TGTGCCACCAGTGATTCGACTAGACCCAATGAGCAGTTCTTC.